Below are 32 T cell receptor beta chains sequenced from a single sample in a study of control samples from healthy donors and cancer patients. Data came from immunoSEQ multiplex PCR; TCRdb stores just in-frame clones and leaves some out. The data show around 25,000 clones, roughly 91% seen once. Sequenced material: PBMCs. These receptors were collected from a man aged 45-65 years with lung cancer.

The V call is TRBV7-6, the J call TRBJ2-5; 8 bases match TRBD2. The V segment lost 2 bases and the J segment 3 bases; nucleotides outside the gene matches: 5. Germline V CDR1 and CDR2: SGHVS, FNYEAQ. The CDR3 spans 15 residues. Here the CDR3 DNA reads TGTGCCAGCAGCTTATGGCGGGGGGAAAAAGAGACCCAGTACTTC. Amino acid sequence: CASSLWRGEKETQYF.

The chain combines TRBV19 with TRBJ2-5; D unclear. Between the trimmed V and J ends, which lost 1 base and 4 bases, there was a span of 13 bases. CDR3 size: 15 residues. CDR1 LNHDA and CDR2 SQIVND come from the germline V gene (reference sequence). CDR3: CASSIGSTEGETQYF. In DNA, the CDR3 is TGTGCCAGTAGTATAGGTAGCACCGAAGGAGAGACCCAGTACTTC.

V gene TRBV5-8 combines with J gene TRBJ2-2; D is unclear. This CDR3 is built from 17 residues. Trimming cost V 4 bases and J 2 bases, with 18 bases left between them. Looked up from germline, CDR1 is SGHTS and CDR2 is YDEGEE. CDR3 region: CASSPTYTFNNTGELFF. In nucleotides, the CDR3 is TGTGCCAGCAGCCCGACTTACACGTTTAACAACACCGGGGAGCTGTTTTTT.

This clone was counted a few times. The chain employs TRBV19 and TRBJ2-7; TRBD1 aligns across 7 bases. Looked up from germline, CDR1 is LNHDA and CDR2 is SQIVND (reference sequence). The V gene end was trimmed by 1 base and the J gene end by 0 bases; junction bases not matched to a gene: 9. The CDR3 is 17 residues long. CDR3 protein: CASSIARDSTSSYEQYF. The CDR3 DNA reads TGTGCCAGTAGTATAGCCCGGGACAGTACCAGCTCCTACGAGCAGTACTTC.

This chain uses TRBV5-6 with TRBJ2-6; D remains ambiguous. Trimming removed 6 bases from V and 1 base from J, with 8 bases in between. The CDR3 has 14 amino acids. The germline V gene encodes CDR1 SGHDT and CDR2 YYEEEE. The CDR3, as DNA: TGTGCCAGCATAGGTGCGTCTGGGGCCAACGTCCTGACTTTC. Translation: CASIGASGANVLTF.

V and J are TRBV27 and TRBJ2-1; the D is unclear. In germline, CDR1 is MNHEY, CDR2 SMNVEV (reference sequence). The CDR3 consists of 15 residues. V gave up 6 bases and J gave up 5 bases, with 17 bases separating them. The CDR3 sequence: CASSSGFEWDNEQFF. CDR3 bases: TGTGCCAGCAGCTCAGGTTTTGAATGGGACAATGAGCAGTTCTTC.

This chain uses TRBV6-5 with TRBJ1-1; D might be TRBD1 (5 bases). In germline, CDR1 is MNHEY, CDR2 SVGAGI. V was pared by 5 bases and J by 5 bases, with 15 bases between. This CDR3 comprises 14 residues. Here the CDR3 DNA reads TGTGCCAGCAGTCCAAGCCAGGGTTGGACTGAAGCTTTCTTT. Its translation: CASSPSQGWTEAFF.

V and J are TRBV12-3 or TRBV12-4 and TRBJ1-2; 7 bases fit TRBD1. The ends lost 8 bases at V and 3 bases at J; junction bases unmatched: 6. The CDR3 runs to 13 residues. The CDR3 DNA reads TGTGCCAGCTACAGGGGCGCTTACTATGGCTACACCTTC. This gives the protein CASYRGAYYGYTF.

V gene TRBV7-2 combines with J gene TRBJ1-1, with TRBD1 matching over 10 bases. Losses at the gene ends were 6 bases for V and 0 bases for J; bases not matched to a gene: 7. The CDR3 loop spans 16 amino acids. Germline CDR1 and CDR2: SGHTA and FQGNSA. The CDR3 protein is CASSRQGAGVNTEAFF. The CDR3 DNA is TGTGCCAGCAGTCGACAGGGGGCCGGGGTGAACACTGAAGCTTTCTTT.

CDR3 region: CASSGKDRNTEAFF. For the CDR3, the DNA is TGTGCCAGCAGCGGTAAGGACAGGAACACTGAAGCTTTCTTT. The J gene is TRBJ1-1, the V gene TRBV5-8; D might be TRBD1 (6 bases). V dropped 4 bases and J dropped 1 base, with 11 bases sitting between them. The CDR3 loop spans 14 amino acids. Germline CDR1 is SGHTS and CDR2 is YDEGEE. Drawing the rest from reference TRBV5-8 and TRBJ1-1, the complete variable domain is EAGVTQSPTHLIKTRGQQATLRCSPISGHTSVYWYQQALGLGLQFLLWYDEGEERNRGNFPPRFSGRQFPNYSSELNVNALELEDSALYLCASSGKDRNTEAFFGQGTRLTVV.

The table lists this clone with a count of one. This rearrangement joins TRBV6-1 to TRBJ2-2; D perhaps matches TRBD2 (7 bases). This CDR3 contains 16 residues. CDR1 is MNHNS, CDR2 SASEGT, per germline. Between the trimmed V and J ends, which lost 4 bases and 4 bases, there was a span of 16 bases. The CDR3 nucleotides read TGTGCCAGCAGTGTAAACGGGGAGGGGGGCACCGGGGAGCTGTTTTTT. It translates to CASSVNGEGGTGELFF.

The rearrangement links TRBV6-5 to TRBJ2-4; 9 bases align to TRBD1. The CDR3 totals 13 residues. The trim removed 10 bases at V and 4 bases at J, leaving 5 bases unmatched. CDR1 MNHEY and CDR2 SVGAGI come from the germline V gene. For the CDR3, the DNA is TGTGCCAAACTGGACAGGGGTAAAAACATTCAGTACTTC. It yields the protein CAKLDRGKNIQYF.

The chain joins TRBV11-2 to TRBJ1-3, with D perhaps matching TRBD1 (5 bases). Trimming shortened V by 2 bases and J by 0 bases, and 14 bases separated the two germline ends. Germline values: CDR1 SGHAT, CDR2 FQNNGV. CDR3 length: 17 residues. CDR3 coding DNA: TGTGCCAGCAGCTTATCCCGGGGACCCTTCTCTGGAAACACCATATATTTT. It specifies CASSLSRGPFSGNTIYF. The full variable domain, completed using reference TRBV11-2 and TRBJ1-3, is EAGVAQSPRYKIIEKRQSVAFWCNPISGHATLYWYQQILGQGPKLLIQFQNNGVVDDSQLPKDRFSAERLKGVDSTLKIQPAKLEDSAVYLCASSLSRGPFSGNTIYFGEGSWLTVV.

The chain recombines TRBV19 with TRBJ1-1; D uncertain. Trimming took 7 bases from V and 6 from J, leaving 12 bases between them. The length of the CDR3 is 12 residues. Germline values: CDR1 LNHDA, CDR2 SQIVND (reference sequence). The CDR3: CASNSFNAEAFF. The DNA for the CDR3 is TGTGCCAGTAATAGTTTTAACGCTGAAGCTTTCTTT.

The chain combines TRBV10-3 with TRBJ2-7; TRBD1 aligns across 9 bases. The CDR3 is made up of 15 amino acids. V lost 2 bases and J lost 4; bases outside the gene matches: 6. Germline V gives CDR1 ENHRY, CDR2 SYGVKD. CDR3 DNA: TGTGCCATCAGTGAGGAGGACAGGGGATTTTACGAGCAGTACTTC. It specifies CAISEEDRGFYEQYF.

This chain links TRBV5-1 with TRBJ2-7; D gene uncertain. Trimming removed 3 bases at V and 4 bases at J, with 11 bases between. The CDR3 runs to 13 residues. Germline CDR1 is SGHRS and CDR2 is YFSETQ. CDR3 protein: CASSSQSSYEQYF. The CDR3 region has the DNA TGCGCCAGCAGCTCCCAGTCGAGTTACGAGCAGTACTTC.

The genes are TRBV30 and TRBJ1-5; D is possibly TRBD1 (6 bases). The CDR3 spans 13 residues. V was trimmed by 2 bases and J by 5 bases, leaving 10 bases between them. The germline V gene encodes CDR1 GTSNPN and CDR2 SVGIG (reference sequence). This CDR3 is CAWSRGGDQPQHF. In DNA form, the CDR3 reads TGTGCCTGGAGTCGCGGGGGCGATCAGCCCCAGCATTTT.

The CDR3 reads CASSRAQGNEQFF. The CDR3 nucleotides are TGCGCCAGCAGCAGGGCGCAGGGCAATGAGCAGTTCTTC. This chain uses TRBV5-1 with TRBJ2-1; possible D gene TRBD1, 5 bases. CDR1 SGHRS and CDR2 YFSETQ come from the germline V gene. V gave up 4 bases and J gave up 6 bases, with 11 bases separating them. The CDR3 has 13 residues.

The rearrangement links TRBV7-9 to TRBJ2-7; D is possibly TRBD2 (6 bases). The CDR3 runs to 15 residues. Between the trimmed V and J ends, which lost 5 bases and 8 bases, there was a span of 22 bases. Per germline, CDR1 SEHNR and CDR2 FQNEAQ (reference sequence). CDR3 sequence reads: CASSPISVRGRKQYF. The CDR3 bases are TGTGCCAGCAGCCCCATAAGCGTGCGGGGTCGCAAGCAGTACTTC.

This chain joins TRBV7-6 and TRBJ2-7; possibly TRBD1 for D (6 bases). The CDR3 runs to 15 residues. Trimming removed 5 bases from V and 2 bases from J, with 16 bases in between. Germline V gene data show CDR1 as SGHVS and CDR2 as FNYEAQ. The CDR3 nucleotides read TGTGCCAGCAGCCCCCTTCTTGGGACACCCTACGAGCAGTACTTC. Amino acid sequence: CASSPLLGTPYEQYF.

V usage is TRBV15 and J usage is TRBJ1-1, with TRBD1 matching over 8 bases. CDR1 and CDR2 (germline): LNHNV, YYDKDF (reference sequence). CDR3 length: 16 amino acids. With 0 bases clipped from V and 10 bases from J, the junction kept 13 bases outside the gene matches. CDR3 DNA: TGTGCCACCAGCAGAGATAGGACAGGGAGGAGGAACTCAGCTTTCTTT. As protein: CATSRDRTGRRNSAFF.

This sequence joins TRBV7-9 and TRBJ2-5; D is unresolved. Germline CDR1 reads SEHNR; CDR2 reads FQNEAQ (reference sequence). CDR3 length: 12 amino acids. The V gene lost 5 bases and the J gene lost 2 bases, with 6 bases spanning the gap. The CDR3 loop reads CASSPAQETQYF. In DNA, the CDR3 is TGTGCCAGCAGCCCAGCTCAAGAGACCCAGTACTTC.

The V and J genes are TRBV5-1 and TRBJ2-1; the D gene is possibly TRBD2 (5 bases). Trimming removed 0 bases from V and 3 bases from J, with 13 bases in between. Germline CDR1 and CDR2: SGHRS and YFSETQ. CDR3 length: 16 residues. The CDR3: CASSLGASSVYNEQFF. In DNA, the CDR3 is TGCGCCAGCAGCTTGGGAGCTAGCTCCGTCTACAATGAGCAGTTCTTC.

The gene calls are TRBV5-1 and TRBJ1-2; D may be TRBD1 (5 bases). This CDR3 comprises 14 residues. The V end was cut by 2 bases, the J end by 2 bases, with 10 bases between. Germline loops: CDR1 SGHRS, CDR2 YFSETQ. The CDR3 nucleotides are TGCGCCAGCAGCTTTGGGACGGTAAACTATGGCTACACCTTC. This gives the protein CASSFGTVNYGYTF.

The chain uses TRBV6-5 and TRBJ2-2, with D maybe TRBD1 (6 bases). The V gene lost 6 bases and the J gene lost 5 bases, with 16 bases spanning the gap. The CDR3 consists of 15 residues. Germline lookup yields CDR1 MNHEY and CDR2 SVGAGI. The CDR3 region has the DNA TGTGCCAGCAGGACAGGAATCAGCGGAACCGGGGAGCTGTTTTTT. It is translated as CASRTGISGTGELFF.

The V gene is TRBV29-1, the J gene TRBJ2-7; D might be TRBD1 or TRBD2, each matching 7 bases. CDR3 size: 12 residues. Germline V gives CDR1 SQVTM, CDR2 ANQGSEA. V lost 3 bases to trimming and J lost 6 bases, with 12 bases between them. In nucleotides, the CDR3 is TGCAGCGTTGATACAGGGGAGGGCGAGCAGTACTTC. Its translation: CSVDTGEGEQYF.

This clone has a handful of counts. V is TRBV7-9 and J is TRBJ1-1; perhaps TRBD1 as D (5 bases). CDR3 length: 13 amino acids. Trimming left V 3 bases short and J 0 bases short, with 5 bases between. Germline CDR1 is SEHNR and CDR2 is FQNEAQ (reference sequence). The CDR3 sequence is CASSLTVNTEAFF. The CDR3 nucleotides are TGTGCCAGCAGCTTGACAGTGAACACTGAAGCTTTCTTT. The variable domain in full, completed from reference TRBV7-9 and TRBJ1-1, reads DTGVSQNPRHKITKRGQNVTFRCDPISEHNRLYWYRQTLGQGPEFLTYFQNEAQLEKSRLLSDRFSAERPKGSFSTLEIQRTEQGDSAMYLCASSLTVNTEAFFGQGTRLTVV.

This rearrangement joins TRBV13 to TRBJ2-7; 7 nucleotides align to TRBD1. Unmatched junction bases numbered 6, after V lost 5 bases and J lost 2 bases. The germline CDR1 and CDR2 sequences are PRHDT and FYEKMQ (reference sequence). The CDR3 is 14 residues long. CDR3 DNA: TGTGCCAGCAGCCCGGGACAGTTTCCCTACGAGCAGTACTTC. The encoded protein is CASSPGQFPYEQYF.

This clone was counted a single time. The V gene is TRBV2, the J gene TRBJ1-6; D unclear. This CDR3 has 14 residues. In germline, CDR1 is SNHLY, CDR2 FYNNEI. Trimming stripped 6 bases from V and 8 bases from J, with 14 bases between. Here the CDR3 DNA reads TGTGCCAGCAGGTTCTGGGGTACGGATTCACCCCTCCACTTT. Amino acid sequence: CASRFWGTDSPLHF. Variable domain in full (rest from reference TRBV2 and TRBJ1-6): EPEVTQTPSHQVTQMGQEVILRCVPISNHLYFYWYRQILGQKVEFLVSFYNNEISEKSEIFDDQFSVERPDGSNFTLKIRSTKLEDSAMYFCASRFWGTDSPLHFGNGTRLTVT.

This chain connects TRBV7-2 to TRBJ1-2; unclear D gene. V gave up 3 bases and J gave up 1 base, with 12 bases separating them. The CDR3 spans 15 residues. In germline, CDR1 is SGHTA, CDR2 FQGNSA. The CDR3 is CASSFSSPVNYGYTF. The CDR3 DNA reads TGTGCCAGCAGCTTTTCCTCACCGGTTAACTATGGCTACACCTTC.

J is TRBJ1-4 and V is TRBV5-1; the match to TRBD1 covers 7 bases. The CDR3 has 14 amino acids. Trimming at V came to 6 bases and at J to 4 bases, leaving 6 bases not matched to a gene. The germline V gene encodes CDR1 SGHRS and CDR2 YFSETQ. CDR3 bases: TGCGCCAGCAAAAAAGACAGGGTTAATGAAAAACTGTTTTTT. The encoded protein is CASKKDRVNEKLFF.

This clone was recorded a few times. The gene calls are TRBV3-1 (or the pseudogene TRBV3-2) and TRBJ1-6; tentatively, D is TRBD1 (5 bases). CDR1 is LGHDT, CDR2 YNNKEL, per germline (reference sequence). Trimming shortened V by 4 bases and J by 3 bases, and 10 bases separated the two germline ends. CDR3 length: 15 residues. In nucleotides, the CDR3 is TGTGCCAGCAGCCTATTGACAGTCTATAATTCACCCCTCCACTTT. It codes for CASSLLTVYNSPLHF.